The 27 T cell receptor beta chains below were found in one sample sequenced in a study of shared clonotypes between healthy human individuals. Naive CD8 isolation took CD45RO-negative cells positively selected for CCR7 and excluded terminally differentiated effector memory CD45RA+ cells. This table comes from immunoSEQ multiplex PCR, and its TCRdb copy is limited to in-frame clones, with some not included. The sample comprises 560,000 or so clones, roughly 96% of which are singletons, and around 0.1% rests with the top ten. The specimen sequenced was naive CD8+ T cells sorted from blood. These receptors all come from a woman aged 25 to 45 in good health.

V is TRBV5-8 and J is TRBJ1-3, with D possibly TRBD1 on 6 matching bases. CDR1 and CDR2 (germline): SGHTS, YDEGEE. V lost 4 bases, J lost 6 bases, and 11 bases lay in between. The CDR3 spans 13 residues. CDR3 bases: TGTGCCAGCAGCCTAGCAGGGGCAAACACCATATATTTT. This sequence encodes CASSLAGANTIYF.

The gene calls are TRBV7-8 and TRBJ2-1; 12 bases agree with TRBD2. After removal of 5 bases from V and 3 bases from J, the junction contained 8 bases not matched to a gene. The V gene's germline CDR1 is SGHVS and CDR2 FQNEAQ. CDR3 size: 17 residues. DNA of the CDR3: TGTGCCAGCAGCCGCCCCCCACTAGCGGGGGGCTACAATGAGCAGTTCTTC. Encoded protein: CASSRPPLAGGYNEQFF.

J is TRBJ2-2 and V is TRBV2; a possible D gene is TRBD1 (5 bases). V lost 5 bases to trimming and J lost 5 bases, with 9 bases between them. The CDR3 spans 13 residues. The V gene's germline CDR1 is SNHLY and CDR2 FYNNEI. CDR3 sequence: CASSPRATGELFF. For the CDR3, the DNA is TGTGCCAGCAGTCCCAGGGCAACCGGGGAGCTGTTTTTT.

The chain joins TRBV11-2 to TRBJ2-5, with 7 bases identical to TRBD2. CDR1 is SGHAT, CDR2 FQNNGV, per germline. Unmatched junction bases numbered 4, after V lost 1 base and J lost 5 bases. This CDR3 comprises 14 residues. The CDR3 protein is CASSLGSGLETQYF. In nucleotides, the CDR3 is TGTGCCAGCAGCTTAGGTAGCGGGCTTGAGACCCAGTACTTC.

This chain uses TRBV28 with TRBJ2-5; 13 nucleotides match TRBD2. The J segment lost 1 base and the V segment lost 4 bases, leaving 0 bases of the junction unmatched. Germline V gene sequence: CDR1 MDHEN, CDR2 SYDVKM. The CDR3 totals 15 residues. This CDR3 is CASSWTSGSQETQYF. The DNA of the CDR3 is TGTGCCAGCAGTTGGACTAGCGGGAGCCAAGAGACCCAGTACTTC.

This clone was picked up one time. The chain employs TRBV28 and TRBJ1-1; D might be TRBD1 (5 bases). The CDR3 spans 16 residues. Germline CDR1 MDHEN, CDR2 SYDVKM. V lost 7 bases, J lost 0 bases, and 18 bases lay in between. The CDR3 region has the DNA TGTGCCAGCAAATCCAAGGACACCTTCATGAACACTGAAGCTTTCTTT. This sequence encodes CASKSKDTFMNTEAFF.

J is TRBJ2-3 and V is TRBV28; 8 bases line up with TRBD1. After removal of 4 bases from V and 7 bases from J, the junction contained 16 bases not matched to a gene. The CDR3 has 17 residues. Germline lookup yields CDR1 MDHEN and CDR2 SYDVKM. Here the CDR3 DNA reads TGTGCCAGCAGTTCTCCGGACAGGGCCGTTGTGTTAAATACGCAGTATTTT. It yields the protein CASSSPDRAVVLNTQYF. The full variable domain, completed using reference TRBV28 and TRBJ2-3, is DVKVTQSSRYLVKRTGEKVFLECVQDMDHENMFWYRQDPGLGLRLIYFSYDVKMKEKGDIPEGYSVSREKKERFSLILESASTNQTSMYLCASSSPDRAVVLNTQYFGPGTRLTVL.

A word on this clone: Different DNA sequences within this sample yield the same CDR3. CDR3 sequence: CASSQRQGETQYF. CDR3 in DNA: TGCGCCAGCAGCCAAAGGCAGGGAGAGACCCAGTACTTC. The chain uses TRBV4-1 and TRBJ2-5, with D possibly being TRBD1 (5 bases). Trimming removed 2 bases at V and 4 bases at J, with 8 bases between. The CDR3 length is 13 residues. Germline assignment: CDR1 MGHRA and CDR2 YSYEKL.

The chain couples TRBV7-9 to TRBJ2-7, with TRBD2 identical over 10 bases. CDR3 length: 16 residues. The V gene's germline CDR1 is SEHNR and CDR2 FQNEAQ (reference sequence). The trim removed 5 bases at V and 4 bases at J, leaving 11 bases unmatched. CDR3 sequence: CASSPVASGSIYEQYF. CDR3 in DNA: TGTGCCAGCAGCCCTGTGGCTAGCGGGAGTATTTACGAGCAGTACTTC.

This clone has just one count. The CDR3, as DNA: TGTGCCAGCAGTTTATGGGGTAGGGAGGACACTGAAGCTTTCTTT. As protein: CASSLWGREDTEAFF. The chain recombines TRBV28 with TRBJ1-1; D not resolved. Germline-derived CDR1 and CDR2 are MDHEN and SYDVKM. V was trimmed by 0 bases and J by 3 bases, leaving 11 bases between them. The CDR3 loop spans 15 amino acids.

The V call is TRBV19, the J call TRBJ1-1; the D is unclear. The V and J ends lost 2 bases and 5 bases respectively, with 9 bases between them. The CDR3 sequence is 13 residues long. Germline CDR1 reads LNHDA; CDR2 reads SQIVND (reference sequence). For the CDR3, the DNA is TGTGCCAGTAGTATAAGTGATTGGACTGAAGCTTTCTTT. Translating it yields CASSISDWTEAFF.

The chain has TRBV4-1 and TRBJ2-3; TRBD2 matches 14 bases. The CDR3 spans 17 residues. The trim removed 0 bases at V and 7 bases at J, leaving 6 bases unmatched. Germline V gene data show CDR1 as MGHRA and CDR2 as YSYEKL. The CDR3: CASSQDKGLAGAHTQYF. The CDR3 DNA reads TGCGCCAGCAGCCAAGATAAGGGACTAGCGGGGGCCCATACGCAGTATTTT.

The chain has TRBV10-2 and TRBJ2-2; the D gene is possibly TRBD2 (6 bases). The V and J ends lost 7 bases and 1 base respectively, with 13 bases between them. CDR1 and CDR2 (germline): WSHSY, SAAADI. CDR3 length: 15 residues. CDR3 amino acids: CASNRVAENTGELFF. The CDR3 nucleotides read TGCGCCAGCAACCGGGTAGCGGAGAACACCGGGGAGCTGTTTTTT.

J is TRBJ1-3 and V is TRBV5-6, with a weak D call TRBD1 (5 bases). The CDR3 extends over 16 amino acids. Germline V gene lookup returns CDR1 SGHDT and CDR2 YYEEEE. The germline V and J ends were trimmed by 2 bases and 8 bases, with 20 bases remaining between them. The CDR3 loop is CASSFGARASRDTIYF. The CDR3 DNA follows: TGTGCCAGCAGCTTTGGGGCTAGAGCAAGTCGGGACACCATATATTTT.

This rearrangement joins TRBV19 to TRBJ2-3; TRBD1 agrees at 7 bases. The CDR3 has 15 residues. The J segment lost 5 bases and the V segment lost 5 bases, leaving 10 bases of the junction unmatched. Germline V gene data show CDR1 as LNHDA and CDR2 as SQIVND (reference sequence). CDR3 coding DNA: TGTGCCAGTAGTGCCTCAGGGGGTAGCGTAGATACGCAGTATTTT. Translation: CASSASGGSVDTQYF.

The chain carries TRBV6-1 and TRBJ1-1, with D perhaps TRBD1 (6 bases). Germline CDR1 and CDR2: MNHNS and SASEGT. The CDR3 runs 13 residues. The germline V and J ends were trimmed by 7 bases and 5 bases, with 14 bases remaining between them. The CDR3 region is CASMIQGRTEAFF. The DNA of the CDR3 is TGTGCCAGCATGATACAGGGTAGGACTGAAGCTTTCTTT.

The chain uses TRBV30 and TRBJ1-5, with a tentative D call TRBD1 (6 bases). The CDR3 totals 15 residues. Germline loops: CDR1 GTSNPN, CDR2 SVGIG (reference sequence). Trimming removed 0 bases at V and 6 bases at J, with 15 bases between. CDR3: CAWSVPAGVTQPQHF. In DNA form, the CDR3 reads TGTGCCTGGAGTGTACCGGCAGGGGTTACTCAGCCCCAGCATTTT.

CDR3 nucleotides: TGTGCCAGCACCTATTGGTTGGGCGGGGAGCTGTTTTTT. This codes for CASTYWLGGELFF. This chain uses TRBV27 with TRBJ2-2; D is uncertain. The V and J ends lost 7 bases and 7 bases respectively, with 13 bases between them. Germline V lookup: CDR1 MNHEY, CDR2 SMNVEV (reference sequence). The CDR3 loop spans 13 amino acids.

This chain connects TRBV5-1 to TRBJ2-1, with D unclear. Deletions cut 3 bases from V and 6 bases from J, with 19 bases between. Germline-derived CDR1 and CDR2 are SGHRS and YFSETQ. The CDR3 loop spans 16 amino acids. DNA of the CDR3: TGCGCCAGCAGCTCCACGAGTTTTTCTATGGTCAATGAGCAGTTCTTC. The encoded protein is CASSSTSFSMVNEQFF. Filled out from reference TRBV5-1 and TRBJ2-1, the complete variable domain reads KAGVTQTPRYLIKTRGQQVTLSCSPISGHRSVSWYQQTPGQGLQFLFEYFSETQRNKGNFPGRFSGRQFSNSRSEMNVSTLELGDSALYLCASSSTSFSMVNEQFFGPGTRLTVL.

The chain joins TRBV4-2 to TRBJ2-7; D possibly corresponds to TRBD1 (5 bases). V was cut by 3 bases and J by 4 bases, with 13 bases left in between. Germline lookup yields CDR1 LGHNA and CDR2 YNFKEQ. This CDR3 is built from 14 residues. The CDR3 nucleotides are TGTGCCAGCAGCCAGCCGACAGAAGAATACGAGCAGTACTTC. This gives the protein CASSQPTEEYEQYF.

The chain uses TRBV6-6 and TRBJ2-7; the D gene could be TRBD1 or TRBD2 (5 bases each). The CDR3 spans 15 residues. Between the trimmed V and J ends, which lost 5 bases and 2 bases, there was a span of 16 bases. Germline CDR1 reads MNHNY; CDR2 reads SVGAGI (reference sequence). CDR3 region: CASSLTSQGPYEQYF. The DNA of the CDR3 is TGTGCCAGCAGTCTCACTAGTCAGGGCCCCTACGAGCAGTACTTC.

The V gene is TRBV7-9, the J gene TRBJ2-7; no clear D gene. The V and J ends lost 4 bases and 4 bases respectively, with 8 bases between them. Germline CDR1 reads SEHNR; CDR2 reads FQNEAQ (reference sequence). The CDR3 loop spans 12 amino acids. The CDR3 protein is CASSSKSYEQYF. The CDR3 nucleotides read TGTGCCAGCAGCTCCAAGTCATACGAGCAGTACTTC.

The genes are TRBV2 and TRBJ1-5; D is unclear. This CDR3 contains 13 residues. V was trimmed by 7 bases and J by 4 bases, leaving 11 bases between them. Germline V gives CDR1 SNHLY, CDR2 FYNNEI. CDR3 residues: CASIQKENQPQHF. CDR3 nucleotides: TGTGCCAGCATTCAGAAGGAGAATCAGCCCCAGCATTTT.

Only one count was recorded for this clone. The gene calls are TRBV19 and TRBJ2-3, with 11 bases that match TRBD2. The CDR3 extends over 15 amino acids. V shed 3 bases and J 4 bases; nucleotides not matched to a gene: 3. Germline values: CDR1 LNHDA, CDR2 SQIVND (reference sequence). This CDR3 is CASSIDSGRADTQYF. As DNA, the CDR3 is TGTGCCAGTAGTATTGATAGCGGGAGGGCAGATACGCAGTATTTT.

The V gene is TRBV27, the J gene TRBJ2-2; tentatively, D is TRBD2 (6 bases). This CDR3 spans 13 amino acids. Germline V gives CDR1 MNHEY, CDR2 SMNVEV (reference sequence). Trimming cost V 5 bases and J 7 bases, with 11 bases left between them. CDR3 in amino acids: CASSPPGGGELFF. As DNA, the CDR3 is TGTGCCAGCAGTCCCCCCGGGGGCGGGGAGCTGTTTTTT.

V is TRBV11-2 and J is TRBJ2-7; the D gene could be TRBD1 or TRBD2 (5 bases each). CDR1 is SGHAT, CDR2 FQNNGV, per germline. V was cut by 7 bases and J by 4 bases, with 20 bases left in between. CDR3 length: 15 residues. DNA of the CDR3: TGTGCCAGCAAGGCGGATCACTCGGGGCTGTACGAGCAGTACTTC. It is translated as CASKADHSGLYEQYF. The variable domain in full, with the rest retrieved from reference TRBV11-2 and TRBJ2-7, is EAGVAQSPRYKIIEKRQSVAFWCNPISGHATLYWYQQILGQGPKLLIQFQNNGVVDDSQLPKDRFSAERLKGVDSTLKIQPAKLEDSAVYLCASKADHSGLYEQYFGPGTRLTVT.

The V gene is TRBV2, the J gene TRBJ2-5; 8 bases are shared with TRBD2. Germline loops: CDR1 SNHLY, CDR2 FYNNEI. The CDR3 runs 17 residues. The V and J ends lost 6 bases and 5 bases, in that order; junction bases with no gene match: 17. CDR3 sequence (DNA): TGTGCCAGCAGCCCCATTACTAGCGGCGGGGGTAATGAGACCCAGTACTTC. This codes for CASSPITSGGGNETQYF.